The 9 T cell receptor beta chains below all came from one sample that was sequenced in a study of T cells in Graves' hyperthyroidism and ophthalmopathy. The investigators amplified TCR beta CDR3 regions from RNA transcripts. TCR CDR3 underwent first-round RT-PCR with the HTBI primer set. In TCRdb, the multiplex PCR reads were re-called with MiXCR into one record per CDR3 protein. The table records around 520,000 distinct CDR3 sequences, 13% to 15% of them present only once. The source material was blood. Receptors were obtained from a woman in her forties with Graves' hyperthyroidism.

This clonotype has a count of ten or more. V and J are TRBV6-1 and TRBJ2-7; TRBD1 might be the D (6 bases). The CDR3 runs 15 residues. The germline V gene encodes CDR1 MNHNS and CDR2 SASEGT. The germline V and J ends were trimmed by 6 bases and 4 bases, with 19 bases remaining between them. CDR3 DNA: TGTGCCAGCAGGCAAAACAGGGACCCGACATACGAGCAGTACTTC. Its translation is CASRQNRDPTYEQYF.

This chain joins TRBV6-2 or TRBV6-3 and TRBJ2-1, with D uncertain. Looked up from germline, CDR1 is MNHEY and CDR2 is SVGEGT. V was shortened by 5 bases and J by 5 bases, with 10 bases between the two germline ends. The CDR3 contains 13 residues. The CDR3 loop reads CASSADTHNEQFF. The DNA of the CDR3 is TGTGCCAGCAGTGCCGACACCCACAATGAGCAGTTCTTC.

In this sample, this clonotype turned up many times. This rearrangement joins TRBV5-1 to TRBJ1-1, with TRBD1 matching 8 bases. This CDR3 comprises 13 residues. CDR1 SGHRS and CDR2 YFSETQ come from the germline V gene. With V trimmed by 1 base and J by 7 bases, 3 bases remained unmatched. CDR3 loop: CASSLQDRGEAFF. The DNA for the CDR3 is TGCGCCAGCAGCTTGCAAGACAGGGGTGAAGCTTTCTTT.

Only a few counts were recorded for this clonotype. The rearrangement joins TRBV6-6 to TRBJ2-7, with 8 bases matching TRBD1. J was trimmed by 5 bases and V by 2 bases; bases with no gene match: 5. This CDR3 contains 14 residues. CDR1 is MNHNY and CDR2 is SVGAGI in the germline V gene (reference sequence). The CDR3 spells CASSYGQGANEQYF. CDR3 nucleotide sequence: TGTGCCAGCAGTTACGGCCAGGGGGCGAACGAGCAGTACTTC.

This clonotype was picked up a small number of times. The chain is built from TRBV20-1 and TRBJ1-1; D gene uncertain. The CDR3 contains 14 residues. V was cut by 3 bases and J by 5 bases, with 16 bases left in between. The V gene's germline CDR1 is DFQATT and CDR2 SNEGSKA (reference sequence). The CDR3 nucleotides read TGCAGTGCTAGTTTGTGGGGTGTGAGGACTGAAGCTTTCTTT. Amino acids: CSASLWGVRTEAFF.

The chain couples TRBV25-1 to TRBJ2-3; 8 bases line up with TRBD1. CDR1 and CDR2 (germline): MGHDK, SYGVNS. The CDR3 is 15 residues long. V was pared by 3 bases and J by 1 base, with 3 bases of the junction left unmatched. Here the CDR3 reads CASSDPGGRTDTQYF. CDR3 in DNA: TGTGCCAGCAGTGACCCAGGGGGCCGCACAGATACGCAGTATTTT.

The genes are TRBV9 and TRBJ2-3; 9 bases fit TRBD2. Per the germline V gene, CDR1 is SGDLS and CDR2 is YYNGEE. The V and J ends lost 0 bases and 2 bases, in that order; junction bases with no gene match: 1. The CDR3 totals 15 residues. CDR3 residues: CASSVVAGDTDTQYF. CDR3 coding DNA: TGTGCCAGCAGCGTAGTAGCGGGGGACACAGATACGCAGTATTTT.

This sequence joins TRBV20-1 and TRBJ2-3; D is uncertain. Between the trimmed V and J ends, which lost 4 bases and 6 bases, there was a span of 17 bases. This CDR3 contains 14 residues. Germline values: CDR1 DFQATT, CDR2 SNEGSKA (reference sequence). The CDR3 DNA reads as TGCAGTGCTACCGAAGAGAAATACGGGGATACGCAGTATTTT. Its protein is CSATEEKYGDTQYF.

This clonotype was detected many times. CDR3 in DNA: TGCGCCAGCAGCTTGGCACCCGGGACTAGCGGGAGTCCTGGTTTTGCCGGGGAGCTGTTTTTT. It specifies CASSLAPGTSGSPGFAGELFF. The genes are TRBV5-1 and TRBJ2-2; TRBD2 aligns across 14 bases. The CDR3 sequence is 21 residues long. Germline CDR1 reads SGHRS; CDR2 reads YFSETQ. Unmatched junction bases numbered 16, after V lost 0 bases and J lost 6 bases.